What follows are 31 T cell receptor beta chains derived from one specimen sequenced in a study of shared clonotypes between healthy human individuals. Data came from immunoSEQ multiplex PCR; TCRdb stores just in-frame clones and leaves some out. Of over a million clones in the sample, 60% to 80% were seen once. The specimen was memory CD4+ T cells sorted from blood. Subset here: CD45RA-negative fraction. Receptors originate from a man aged 18 to 29 in good health.

This chain connects TRBV4-1 to TRBJ2-7; D possibly corresponds to TRBD2 (6 bases). This CDR3 is 14 amino acids long. The V end was cut by 8 bases, the J end by 3 bases, with 17 bases between. The germline V gene has CDR1 MGHRA and CDR2 YSYEKL. Here the CDR3 DNA reads TGCGCCAGCGGCGGGACTCCAACCGTCTACGAGCAGTACTTC. Amino acid sequence: CASGGTPTVYEQYF.

This clone was picked up one time. This may arise from a read error, as a much more abundant clone is one base away. At the DNA level, this CDR3 is encoded by other sequences in the same sample as well. The chain joins TRBV10-2 to TRBJ1-6; TRBD1 matches 10 bases. Germline trimming cut 7 bases from V and 7 bases from J; bases unmatched to any gene: 1. Germline-derived CDR1 and CDR2 are WSHSY and SAAADI. The CDR3 is made up of 13 amino acids. The CDR3 region is CASKGQGNSPLHF. The CDR3 DNA sequence: TGCGCCAGCAAGGGACAGGGGAATTCACCCCTCCACTTT.

V usage is TRBV6-1 and J usage is TRBJ2-1; 7 bases map to TRBD2. This CDR3 region has 16 residues. V shed 5 bases, J shed 5 bases, and the junction held 12 bases outside the gene matches. Germline CDR1 and CDR2: MNHNS and SASEGT. The CDR3 loop reads CASSQGRAGPNNEQFF. In nucleotides, the CDR3 is TGTGCCAGCAGTCAAGGGAGGGCAGGGCCAAACAATGAGCAGTTCTTC.

The J gene is TRBJ2-7, the V gene TRBV11-2; D gene ambiguous. Germline loops: CDR1 SGHAT, CDR2 FQNNGV. V was trimmed by 4 bases and J by 2 bases, leaving 9 bases between them. The CDR3 totals 13 residues. The DNA for the CDR3 is TGTGCCAGCAGCTCCGGCCTCACCTACGAGCAGTACTTC. This gives the protein CASSSGLTYEQYF.

V usage is TRBV30 and J usage is TRBJ2-2; weak D call: TRBD1 (6 bases). Germline V gene data show CDR1 as GTSNPN and CDR2 as SVGIG (reference sequence). The germline V and J ends were trimmed by 8 bases and 4 bases, with 17 bases remaining between them. The CDR3 is made up of 14 amino acids. CDR3 sequence (DNA): TGTGCCCTCACTACAGGGATGAGCACCGGGGAGCTGTTTTTT. As protein: CALTTGMSTGELFF.

This chain connects TRBV6-6 to TRBJ2-7; tentatively, D is TRBD1 (6 bases). Germline loops: CDR1 MNHNY, CDR2 SVGAGI (reference sequence). The CDR3 is 16 amino acids. Trimming took off 2 bases at V and 6 bases at J, with 20 bases between the two ends. CDR3 sequence reads: CASSYPLNTGIGEQYF. CDR3 bases: TGTGCCAGCAGTTACCCCCTGAATACAGGGATCGGCGAGCAGTACTTC.

This clone was seen once. The V and J genes are TRBV5-6 and TRBJ2-1; 8 nucleotides align to TRBD1. CDR1 and CDR2 (germline): SGHDT, YYEEEE. The CDR3 is made up of 16 amino acids. With V trimmed by 3 bases and J by 2 bases, 7 bases remained unmatched. The CDR3 sequence is CASSSVGQGAYNEQFF. The CDR3 DNA reads as TGTGCCAGCAGCTCGGTCGGACAGGGAGCCTACAATGAGCAGTTCTTC.

The chain couples TRBV11-3 to TRBJ2-1; weak D call: TRBD2 (6 bases). Germline CDR1 and CDR2: SGHNT and YENEEA. The CDR3 consists of 16 residues. The V gene lost 1 base and the J gene lost 0 bases, with 10 bases spanning the gap. The CDR3 loop reads CASSLAGGASYNEQFF. The CDR3 bases are TGTGCCAGCAGCTTAGCAGGCGGGGCCTCCTACAATGAGCAGTTCTTC.

This sequence joins TRBV4-3 and TRBJ2-7, with 10 bases matching TRBD2. V lost 1 base, J lost 4 bases, and 4 bases stayed unmatched. Germline-derived CDR1 and CDR2 are LGHNA and YSLEER. The CDR3 extends over 15 amino acids. The CDR3 reads CASSQVLAGAYEQYF. CDR3 nucleotide sequence: TGCGCCAGCAGCCAAGTTCTAGCGGGAGCGTACGAGCAGTACTTC.

As regards this clone: This may be a read error: a much more frequent sequence differs by one nucleotide. This sequence joins TRBV5-6 and TRBJ2-2; D is unresolved. Trimming removed 7 bases at V and 8 bases at J, with 9 bases between. The CDR3 runs 11 residues. Per germline, CDR1 SGHDT and CDR2 YYEEEE. The CDR3 nucleotides are TGTGCCAGCGGCCGTCCGGGGGAGCTGTTTTTT. Its protein is CASGRPGELFF.

The chain has TRBV6-6 and TRBJ1-3, with a possible D match to TRBD1 (6 bases). The CDR3 runs to 14 residues. Trimming stripped 0 bases from V and 3 bases from J, with 6 bases between. CDR1 is MNHNY, CDR2 SVGAGI, per germline (reference sequence). CDR3 sequence (DNA): TGTGCCAGCAGTTACTCACAGGGTGGAAACACCATATATTTT. This translates into CASSYSQGGNTIYF.

The chain combines TRBV2 with TRBJ2-1; D remains unclear. Looked up from germline, CDR1 is SNHLY and CDR2 is FYNNEI. V shed 0 bases and J shed 7 bases, with 10 bases lying between them. The CDR3 is made up of 14 amino acids. CDR3 sequence (DNA): TGTGCCAGCAGTGAAGCGCCTAGTTGGAATGAGCAGTTCTTC. Residues: CASSEAPSWNEQFF. Combining the CDR3 with reference TRBV2 and TRBJ2-1 gives the whole variable domain EPEVTQTPSHQVTQMGQEVILRCVPISNHLYFYWYRQILGQKVEFLVSFYNNEISEKSEIFDDQFSVERPDGSNFTLKIRSTKLEDSAMYFCASSEAPSWNEQFFGPGTRLTVL.

V is TRBV19 and J is TRBJ2-5; the match to TRBD2 covers 9 bases. V gave up 5 bases and J gave up 5 bases; unmatched junction bases: 12. This CDR3 is 16 amino acids long. Looked up from germline, CDR1 is LNHDA and CDR2 is SQIVND (reference sequence). The CDR3 DNA sequence: TGTGCCAGTAGTGTTGGGACTAGCCGAAGGCGGGAGACCCAGTACTTC. This codes for CASSVGTSRRRETQYF. Full variable domain (outside the CDR3, taken from reference TRBV19 and TRBJ2-5): DGGITQSPKYLFRKEGQNVTLSCEQNLNHDAMYWYRQDPGQGLRLIYYSQIVNDFQKGDIAEGYSVSREKKESFPLTVTSAQKNPTAFYLCASSVGTSRRRETQYFGPGTRLLVL.

The chain is built from TRBV30 and TRBJ1-1, with unresolved D. Trimming cost V 5 bases and J 3 bases, with 13 bases left between them. Germline CDR1 GTSNPN, CDR2 SVGIG (reference sequence). The CDR3 runs 13 residues. The CDR3 region is CAWGADHHTEAFF. The CDR3 region has the DNA TGTGCCTGGGGAGCAGATCATCACACTGAAGCTTTCTTT.

The genes are TRBV6-1 and TRBJ2-2; 9 bases are a match to TRBD2. Trimming at V came to 2 bases and at J to 3 bases, leaving 4 bases not matched to a gene. Germline CDR1 reads MNHNS; CDR2 reads SASEGT. CDR3 length: 16 residues. This CDR3 is CASSEIAGDYTGELFF. The CDR3 DNA reads TGTGCCAGCAGTGAAATAGCGGGGGATTACACCGGGGAGCTGTTTTTT.

This sequence joins TRBV25-1 and TRBJ1-6; 9 nucleotides match TRBD1. V lost 5 bases to trimming and J lost 12 bases; unmatched junction nucleotides: 11. The V gene's germline CDR1 is MGHDK and CDR2 SYGVNS. The CDR3 has 15 residues. CDR3 protein: CASSFLGQGQGPLHF. The CDR3, as DNA: TGTGCCAGCAGTTTTTTAGGACAGGGGCAGGGACCCCTCCACTTT.

This sequence joins TRBV19 and TRBJ1-2, with 9 bases aligning to TRBD1. The V gene's germline CDR1 is LNHDA and CDR2 SQIVND (reference sequence). V trimming: 2 bases; J trimming: 1 base; junction bases outside the gene matches: 2. This CDR3 region has 15 residues. CDR3 sequence: CASSISTGGNYGYTF. The CDR3 bases are TGTGCCAGTAGTATATCGACAGGGGGTAACTATGGCTACACCTTC.

This clone is a singleton in its sample. The genes are TRBV5-8 and TRBJ1-2; D ambiguous. V shed 4 bases and J shed 8 bases, with 9 bases lying between them. In germline, CDR1 is SGHTS, CDR2 YDEGEE. This CDR3 contains 11 residues. CDR3 nucleotide sequence: TGTGCCAGCAGCATCCGCGTGGGCTACACCTTC. Amino acids: CASSIRVGYTF.

The CDR3 region is CASSQGTGHYNEQFF. As DNA, the CDR3 is TGCGCCAGCAGCCAAGGAACCGGGCATTACAATGAGCAGTTCTTC. The chain is built from TRBV4-3 and TRBJ2-1, with D uncertain. Trimming stripped 1 base from V and 4 bases from J, with 11 bases between. In germline, CDR1 is LGHNA, CDR2 YSLEER. This CDR3 contains 15 residues.

This chain uses TRBV7-2 with TRBJ2-3; D ambiguous. Germline V gene sequence: CDR1 SGHTA, CDR2 FQGNSA. The length of the CDR3 is 16 residues. V shed 1 base and J shed 2 bases, with 13 bases lying between them. The CDR3 spells CASSLGFGSATDTQYF. The CDR3 DNA sequence: TGTGCCAGCAGCTTAGGATTCGGGTCTGCCACAGATACGCAGTATTTT.

This clone was counted a single time. The chain couples TRBV5-4 to TRBJ1-4, with TRBD1 matching over 7 bases. CDR3 length equals 14 residues. Germline V gene lookup returns CDR1 SGHNT and CDR2 YYREEE (reference sequence). The J segment lost 5 bases and the V segment lost 5 bases, leaving 6 bases of the junction unmatched. DNA of the CDR3: TGTGCCAGCAGAACGCAGGGGGAAAATGAAAAACTGTTTTTT. Translation: CASRTQGENEKLFF.

The chain joins TRBV5-1 to TRBJ1-6; possibly TRBD1 for D (6 bases). Trimming took off 7 bases at V and 5 bases at J, with 13 bases between the two ends. The germline V gene encodes CDR1 SGHRS and CDR2 YFSETQ. There are 14 residues in the CDR3. CDR3 sequence reads: CASSSTGNNSPLHF. In nucleotides, the CDR3 is TGCGCCAGCTCAAGTACAGGGAATAATTCACCCCTCCACTTT.

This chain uses TRBV5-1 with TRBJ2-5, with 9 bases aligning to TRBD1. Germline lookup yields CDR1 SGHRS and CDR2 YFSETQ. CDR3 length: 14 amino acids. J gave up 5 bases and V 6 bases, and 8 bases lay outside the gene matches. The CDR3 sequence is CASTPTGGGETQYF. The CDR3 coding sequence is TGCGCCAGCACCCCTACAGGGGGCGGGGAGACCCAGTACTTC. Complete variable domain (other parts from reference TRBV5-1 and TRBJ2-5): KAGVTQTPRYLIKTRGQQVTLSCSPISGHRSVSWYQQTPGQGLQFLFEYFSETQRNKGNFPGRFSGRQFSNSRSEMNVSTLELGDSALYLCASTPTGGGETQYFGPGTRLLVL.

The chain carries TRBV10-3 and TRBJ2-7; 7 nucleotides align to TRBD2. The CDR3 length is 18 residues. Germline V lookup: CDR1 ENHRY, CDR2 SYGVKD. V gave up 0 bases and J gave up 4 bases; unmatched junction bases: 15. Here the CDR3 DNA reads TGTGCCATCAGTGAGTCGTCCGGTCTAGGCGGGAGCTCGTACGAGCAGTACTTC. Amino acid sequence: CAISESSGLGGSSYEQYF.

Worth noting for this clone: The sample carries other DNA sequences with the same CDR3. V and J are TRBV6-5 and TRBJ2-2, with no clear D. Germline V lookup: CDR1 MNHEY, CDR2 SVGAGI. V lost 6 bases and J lost 1, with 6 bases in between. This CDR3 has 13 amino acids. Here the CDR3 reads CASSRQNTGELFF. CDR3 in DNA: TGTGCCAGCAGCCGCCAGAACACCGGGGAGCTGTTTTTT.

The chain recombines TRBV15 with TRBJ1-2; D uncertain. CDR3 size: 16 residues. Germline V CDR1 and CDR2: LNHNV, YYDKDF (reference sequence). Trimming took 0 bases from V and 7 from J, leaving 18 bases between them. Written as DNA, the CDR3 is TGTGCCACCAGCAGAGATCGTGCGCCGTACTCCATTGGCTACACCTTC. Amino acids: CATSRDRAPYSIGYTF.

The genes are TRBV15 and TRBJ1-4; no firm D call. The CDR3 is made up of 15 amino acids. The germline V gene encodes CDR1 LNHNV and CDR2 YYDKDF (reference sequence). With 8 bases removed from V and 4 bases from J, the gap between germline ends came to 17 bases. In DNA, the CDR3 is TGTGCCACCCTTGGCCTCCAGCTCAATAATGAAAAACTGTTTTTT. This encodes CATLGLQLNNEKLFF.

The chain is built from TRBV6-5 and TRBJ1-5; no definite D call. Germline CDR1 MNHEY, CDR2 SVGAGI. The ends were cut back, 8 bases at V and 1 base at J, with 9 bases in the middle. The CDR3 totals 13 residues. The CDR3 is CASRTGSNQPQHF. CDR3 sequence (DNA): TGTGCCAGCCGGACGGGAAGCAATCAGCCCCAGCATTTT.

This clone has only one observation. This chain uses TRBV4-1 with TRBJ2-3; D is perhaps TRBD1 or TRBD2 (5 bases each). The ends were cut back, 2 bases at V and 6 bases at J, with 12 bases in the middle. The germline V gene encodes CDR1 MGHRA and CDR2 YSYEKL. The CDR3 consists of 14 residues. The CDR3 DNA reads TGCGCCAGCAGCCAACAGGGTAGCGTGGATACGCAGTATTTT. It encodes CASSQQGSVDTQYF.

This clone showed up many times. The J gene is TRBJ1-2, the V gene TRBV27; no definite D call. This CDR3 has 19 residues. The V end was cut by 3 bases, the J end by 2 bases, with 25 bases between. CDR1 and CDR2 from the germline V gene are MNHEY and SMNVEV (reference sequence). The CDR3 DNA follows: TGTGCCAGCAGTTTTAACGCCCTCGGGAGTTTGATTATAAACTATGGCTACACCTTC. Its translation is CASSFNALGSLIINYGYTF.

V usage is TRBV11-2 and J usage is TRBJ2-5, with 11 bases identical to TRBD2. This CDR3 comprises 16 residues. The V segment lost 3 bases and the J segment 1 base; nucleotides outside the gene matches: 4. CDR1 SGHAT and CDR2 FQNNGV come from the germline V gene. CDR3 amino acids: CASSFTSGGTQETQYF. CDR3 bases: TGTGCCAGCAGCTTCACTAGCGGGGGAACCCAAGAGACCCAGTACTTC.